This TCR beta chain was identified during a study of cytomegalovirus exposure and HLA in healthy donors. General study points: Associated with cytomegalovirus, according to the listing, were some 180 TCR beta chains.

Vbeta (60) and Jbeta (13) primers were used in the PCR. The table came from immunoSEQ multiplex PCR; TCRdb's copy has only in-frame clones and leaves some out. The data show around 200,000 clones, with roughly 79% seen just once and 1.6% held by the top ten. Unmatched junction bases numbered 9, after V lost 6 bases and J lost 5 bases. The germline CDR1 and CDR2 sequences are SNHLY and FYNNEI. The CDR3 sequence is 16 residues long. Remarks on this clone: Its antigen remains unknown.

This sequence was found in a woman aged 18 to 35 in good health and CMV-seronegative. The sample taken for sequencing was PBMCs. V is TRBV2 and J is TRBJ2-1; TRBD2 matches 11 bases. The CDR3 nucleotides read TGTGCCAGCAGGGCCCTAGCGGGGGGAAAGGACAATGAGCAGTTCTTC. This translates into CASRALAGGKDNEQFF.